This T cell receptor (beta chain) is drawn from a study of PD-1 blockade in classical Hodgkin lymphoma. Study-wide findings and caveats: The repertoire differences lack a defined cause, possibly disease activity or prior therapy.

Remarks on this clone: The antigen is undetermined.

Every single patient, without exception, relapsed after autologous stem cell transplantation, and brentuximab vedotin exposure varied. Sequencing was performed with immunoSEQ multiplex PCR; in TCRdb, only in-frame clones are kept and a portion is missing. This table has about 42,000 clones, 70% to 80% appearing once. The TCR originated in a human donor with classical Hodgkin lymphoma. Here the sequenced sample was peripheral blood mononuclear cells (PBMCs), taken at baseline.

The CDR3, as DNA: TGTGCCAGCAGACTAAGGACTGCAAATTCACCCCTCCACTTT. This gives the protein CASRLRTANSPLHF. This chain uses TRBV6-6 with TRBJ1-6; D gene unclear. Between the trimmed V and J ends, which lost 6 bases and 7 bases, there was a span of 13 bases. This CDR3 is 14 amino acids long. From germline, CDR1 is MNHNY and CDR2 SVGAGI (reference sequence).